This T cell receptor beta chain was captured in a study of blood T cell dynamics during melanoma immunotherapy. In the study overall: First-line therapy was either pembrolizumab or nivolumab with ipilimumab for metastatic melanoma.

Turning to this clone: Its antigen is undetermined.

The length of the CDR3 is 17 residues. Germline V lookup: CDR1 MNHNS, CDR2 SASEGT. J was trimmed by 0 bases and V by 1 base; bases with no gene match: 4. Study-wide points: cfDNA rearrangement score rose from T0 to W3 with disease control.

The protocol was immunoSEQ multiplex PCR, while the TCRdb copy is restricted to in-frame clones and leaves out a portion. Of 400 to 500 clones listed, 82% are singletons. Time point: week 3, after first cycle of checkpoint inhibitor. Disease control meant complete response, partial response or stable disease at 12 weeks. The material was cell-free DNA from blood, obtained from a patient treated with checkpoint blockade. This TCR derives from a human donor with melanoma. The chain couples TRBV6-1 to TRBJ2-2; 8 nucleotides agree with TRBD2. The CDR3 sequence: CASSEEGAGANTGELFF. The DNA for the CDR3 is TGTGCCAGCAGTGAAGAGGGAGCGGGGGCGAACACCGGGGAGCTGTTTTTT.